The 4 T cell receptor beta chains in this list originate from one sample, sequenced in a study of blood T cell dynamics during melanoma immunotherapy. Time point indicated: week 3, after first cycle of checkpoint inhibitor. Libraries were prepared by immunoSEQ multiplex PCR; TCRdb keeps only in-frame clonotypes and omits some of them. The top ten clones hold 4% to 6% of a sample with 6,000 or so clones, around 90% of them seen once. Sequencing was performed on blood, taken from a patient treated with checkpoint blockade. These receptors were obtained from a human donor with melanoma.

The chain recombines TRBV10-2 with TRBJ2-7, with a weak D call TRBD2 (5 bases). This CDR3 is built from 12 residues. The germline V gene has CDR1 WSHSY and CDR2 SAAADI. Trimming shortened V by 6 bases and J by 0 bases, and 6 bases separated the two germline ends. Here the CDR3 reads CASRRDSYEQYF. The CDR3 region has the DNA TGCGCCAGCAGACGGGACTCCTACGAGCAGTACTTC.

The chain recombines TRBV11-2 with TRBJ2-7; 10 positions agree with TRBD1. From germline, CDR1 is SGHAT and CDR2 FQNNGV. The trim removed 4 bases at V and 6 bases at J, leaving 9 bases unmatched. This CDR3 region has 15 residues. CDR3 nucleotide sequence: TGTGCCAGCAGCTCTCCAGACAGGGGGCACGGCGAGCAGTACTTC. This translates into CASSSPDRGHGEQYF. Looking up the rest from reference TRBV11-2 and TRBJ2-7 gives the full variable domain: EAGVAQSPRYKIIEKRQSVAFWCNPISGHATLYWYQQILGQGPKLLIQFQNNGVVDDSQLPKDRFSAERLKGVDSTLKIQPAKLEDSAVYLCASSSPDRGHGEQYFGPGTRLTVT.

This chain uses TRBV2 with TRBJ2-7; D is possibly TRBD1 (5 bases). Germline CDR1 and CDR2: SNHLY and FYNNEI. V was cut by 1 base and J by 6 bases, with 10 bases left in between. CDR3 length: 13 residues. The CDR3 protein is CASSEEGEAEQYF. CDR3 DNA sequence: TGTGCCAGCAGTGAAGAAGGGGAAGCCGAGCAGTACTTC.

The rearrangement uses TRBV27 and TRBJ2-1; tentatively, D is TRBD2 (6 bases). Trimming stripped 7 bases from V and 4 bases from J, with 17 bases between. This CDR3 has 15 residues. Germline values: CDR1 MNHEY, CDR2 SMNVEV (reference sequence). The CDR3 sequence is CASITGTGGYNEQFF. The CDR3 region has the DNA TGTGCCAGCATTACGGGGACTGGTGGATACAATGAGCAGTTCTTC.